These 24 T cell receptor beta chains originate from one sample sequenced in a study of shared clonotypes between healthy human individuals. Libraries were prepared by immunoSEQ multiplex PCR; TCRdb keeps only in-frame clonotypes and omits some of them. The sample includes about 1.5 million clones, 98% of them seen just once. Sequenced sample: naive CD4+ T cells sorted from blood. Subset reported: CD45RA+ positively selected. These receptors were obtained from a man aged 30-40 years in good health.

The V call is TRBV5-1, the J call TRBJ2-1; no firm D call. V dropped 3 bases and J dropped 2 bases, with 15 bases sitting between them. CDR3 size: 16 residues. Germline V gives CDR1 SGHRS, CDR2 YFSETQ. The CDR3 DNA follows: TGCGCCAGCAGCTCCCCCTTCCCACCTACCTACAATGAGCAGTTCTTC. Residues: CASSSPFPPTYNEQFF. The variable domain in full, with the rest retrieved from reference TRBV5-1 and TRBJ2-1, is KAGVTQTPRYLIKTRGQQVTLSCSPISGHRSVSWYQQTPGQGLQFLFEYFSETQRNKGNFPGRFSGRQFSNSRSEMNVSTLELGDSALYLCASSSPFPPTYNEQFFGPGTRLTVL.

The genes are TRBV7-3 and TRBJ2-5; TRBD2 matches 13 bases. With 5 bases clipped from V and 5 bases from J, the junction kept 5 bases outside the gene matches. This CDR3 region has 15 residues. Looked up from germline, CDR1 is SGHTA and CDR2 is FQGTGA. Written as DNA, the CDR3 is TGTGCCAGCAGCCCTGGACTAGCGGGAGCGGAGACCCAGTACTTC. Translating it yields CASSPGLAGAETQYF.

The chain joins TRBV2 to TRBJ2-7; tentatively, D is TRBD1 (7 bases). The germline V gene has CDR1 SNHLY and CDR2 FYNNEI. CDR3 size: 14 residues. The V end was cut by 6 bases, the J end by 2 bases, with 14 bases between. CDR3: CASRKQGGPYEQYF. Written as DNA, the CDR3 is TGTGCCAGCAGGAAGCAGGGGGGTCCCTACGAGCAGTACTTC.

The chain combines TRBV2 with TRBJ2-1; a weak D match, TRBD2 (11 bases). The CDR3 contains 22 residues. V dropped 3 bases and J dropped 4 bases, with 34 bases sitting between them. Germline V lookup: CDR1 SNHLY, CDR2 FYNNEI. The CDR3 here is CASSDDLLGQGTSGPYYNEQFF. CDR3 DNA sequence: TGTGCCAGCAGTGATGACCTATTGGGACAGGGGACTAGCGGACCCTATTACAATGAGCAGTTCTTC.

This chain joins TRBV9 and TRBJ2-1; TRBD1 matches at 9 bases. The CDR3 has 17 residues. The germline gives CDR1 SGDLS, CDR2 YYNGEE. The ends lost 3 bases at V and 2 bases at J; junction bases unmatched: 9. The CDR3, as DNA: TGTGCCAGCAGCGGCTCATACCGGGACAGGGCCTACAATGAGCAGTTCTTC. This codes for CASSGSYRDRAYNEQFF.

Concerning this clone: At the DNA level, this CDR3 is encoded by other sequences in the same sample as well. The chain employs TRBV5-1 and TRBJ2-1; D gene unclear. The germline CDR1 and CDR2 sequences are SGHRS and YFSETQ. V lost 0 bases to trimming and J lost 4 bases, with 5 bases between them. The CDR3 loop spans 13 amino acids. The CDR3, as DNA: TGCGCCAGCAGCTTGGTGCCTTACAATGAGCAGTTCTTC. Translating gives CASSLVPYNEQFF.

This chain links TRBV4-3 with TRBJ2-7; no reliable D call. Germline values: CDR1 LGHNA, CDR2 YSLEER. The V and J ends lost 6 bases and 2 bases respectively, with 11 bases between them. This CDR3 is 13 amino acids long. The CDR3 loop is CASSLERTYEQYF. The CDR3 bases are TGCGCCAGCAGTTTGGAGCGCACCTACGAGCAGTACTTC.

The chain employs TRBV5-6 and TRBJ1-5; 7 bases are shared with TRBD1. CDR1 is SGHDT and CDR2 is YYEEEE in the germline V gene. This CDR3 comprises 16 residues. V was clipped by 1 base and J by 5 bases; unmatched bases: 9. DNA of the CDR3: TGTGCCAGCAGCTTGCTAGGGACAGCTAAAGATCAGCCCCAGCATTTT. Its translation is CASSLLGTAKDQPQHF.

The chain recombines TRBV19 with TRBJ2-7; 8 bases map to TRBD2. V lost 5 bases to trimming and J lost 2 bases; unmatched junction nucleotides: 5. The CDR3 contains 14 residues. Germline CDR1 and CDR2: LNHDA and SQIVND (reference sequence). The CDR3 sequence is CASSSREGAYEQYF. The CDR3 coding sequence is TGTGCCAGTAGTTCCCGGGAGGGGGCCTACGAGCAGTACTTC.

The chain combines TRBV14 with TRBJ1-3; D is ambiguous. Per germline, CDR1 SGHDN and CDR2 FVKESK. This CDR3 comprises 13 residues. With 3 bases removed from V and 8 bases from J, the gap between germline ends came to 11 bases. CDR3 coding DNA: TGTGCCAGCAGCCACCAACTATTGGACACCATATATTTT. Residues: CASSHQLLDTIYF.

The chain recombines TRBV5-1 with TRBJ2-5; 9 positions match TRBD1. CDR3 length: 15 amino acids. Germline loops: CDR1 SGHRS, CDR2 YFSETQ. Trimming took 4 bases from V and 1 from J; bases not matched to a gene: 5. The CDR3 loop reads CASSRPGQGQETQYF. DNA of the CDR3: TGCGCCAGCAGCCGGCCGGGACAGGGCCAAGAGACCCAGTACTTC.

The chain links TRBV18 to TRBJ2-7; no reliable D call. Germline V CDR1 and CDR2: KGHSH, LQKENI. V gave up 3 bases and J gave up 0 bases, with 9 bases separating them. The length of the CDR3 is 14 residues. CDR3 sequence: CASSPPSTSYEQYF. CDR3 bases: TGTGCCAGCTCACCCCCGAGTACCTCCTACGAGCAGTACTTC.

Worth noting for this clone: Other DNA sequences in this specimen translate into the identical CDR3. The V and J genes are TRBV9 and TRBJ2-7; D remains unclear. The CDR3 sequence is 12 residues long. Looked up from germline, CDR1 is SGDLS and CDR2 is YYNGEE. Trimming pared 3 bases from V and 1 base from J, leaving 5 bases between. In DNA form, the CDR3 reads TGTGCCAGCAGCGGGAGTTCCTACGAGCAGTACTTC. It codes for CASSGSSYEQYF.

V usage is TRBV14 and J usage is TRBJ2-5; D remains ambiguous. This CDR3 has 12 amino acids. V was pared by 8 bases and J by 5 bases, with 12 bases between. Germline CDR1 reads SGHDN; CDR2 reads FVKESK. DNA of the CDR3: TGTGCCAGCGCCCCCGGCTGGGAGACCCAGTACTTC. This sequence encodes CASAPGWETQYF. The full variable domain, completed using reference TRBV14 and TRBJ2-5, is EAGVTQFPSHSVIEKGQTVTLRCDPISGHDNLYWYRRVMGKEIKFLLHFVKESKQDESGMPNNRFLAERTGGTYSTLKVQPAELEDSGVYFCASAPGWETQYFGPGTRLLVL.

This chain uses TRBV7-8 with TRBJ2-7; 7 bases align to TRBD2. This CDR3 comprises 15 residues. Per the germline V gene, CDR1 is SGHVS and CDR2 is FQNEAQ. V shed 1 base, J shed 0 bases, and the junction held 3 bases outside the gene matches. The CDR3 DNA sequence: TGTGCCAGCAGCTTAGTTCGGGGGGTCTCCTACGAGCAGTACTTC. This codes for CASSLVRGVSYEQYF.

With respect to this clone: The same CDR3 arises from other DNA sequences in this sample as well. CDR3: CSVVGLMNTEAFF. DNA of the CDR3: TGCAGCGTTGTGGGGCTCATGAACACTGAAGCTTTCTTT. V usage is TRBV29-1 and J usage is TRBJ1-1; D might be TRBD1 (5 bases). The CDR3 is made up of 13 amino acids. Deletions cut 4 bases from V and 0 bases from J, with 9 bases between. CDR1 and CDR2 from the germline V gene are SQVTM and ANQGSEA. The full variable domain, rest sourced from reference TRBV29-1 and TRBJ1-1, is SAVISQKPSRDICQRGTSLTIQCQVDSQVTMMFWYRQQPGQSLTLIATANQGSEATYESGFVIDKFPISRPNLTFSTLTVSNMSPEDSSIYLCSVVGLMNTEAFFGQGTRLTVV.

About this clone itself: Other DNA sequences of this sample code for an identical CDR3. The rearrangement joins TRBV9 to TRBJ2-2, with TRBD2 matching 9 bases. The V and J ends lost 0 bases and 5 bases, in that order; junction bases with no gene match: 5. Germline values: CDR1 SGDLS, CDR2 YYNGEE. CDR3 size: 16 residues. The CDR3 DNA reads TGTGCCAGCAGCGTAGGAGCGGGAGGCCCAACCGGGGAGCTGTTTTTT. As protein: CASSVGAGGPTGELFF.

The chain recombines TRBV7-2 with TRBJ1-5; 10 bases are a match to TRBD1. The CDR3 totals 15 residues. V was clipped by 5 bases and J by 6 bases; unmatched bases: 7. CDR1 and CDR2 from the germline V gene are SGHTA and FQGNSA. The CDR3 loop reads CASSTRQGAGQPQHF. In DNA, the CDR3 is TGTGCCAGCAGCACCCGACAGGGGGCGGGTCAGCCCCAGCATTTT.

The rearrangement links TRBV6-1 to TRBJ1-5, with TRBD1 identical over 9 bases. The V gene's germline CDR1 is MNHNS and CDR2 SASEGT. This CDR3 region has 15 residues. V dropped 7 bases and J dropped 6; count of bases not matched to a gene: 10. The CDR3 sequence is CASTQGQGKGQPQHF. CDR3 nucleotides: TGTGCCAGCACTCAAGGACAGGGGAAGGGTCAGCCCCAGCATTTT.

This chain connects TRBV28 to TRBJ2-3; no clear D. Trimming removed 8 bases at V and 6 bases at J, with 15 bases between. The CDR3 is made up of 13 amino acids. CDR1 is MDHEN, CDR2 SYDVKM, per germline. The DNA of the CDR3 is TGTGCCAGCGGCCAGTACTCCCTGGATACGCAGTATTTT. It translates to CASGQYSLDTQYF. Combining the CDR3 with reference TRBV28 and TRBJ2-3 gives the whole variable domain DVKVTQSSRYLVKRTGEKVFLECVQDMDHENMFWYRQDPGLGLRLIYFSYDVKMKEKGDIPEGYSVSREKKERFSLILESASTNQTSMYLCASGQYSLDTQYFGPGTRLTVL.

V gene TRBV5-1 combines with J gene TRBJ1-1, with D hard to call. Trimming shortened V by 0 bases and J by 4 bases, and 7 bases separated the two germline ends. CDR3 length: 13 amino acids. Germline CDR1 SGHRS, CDR2 YFSETQ. CDR3: CASSLEGITEAFF. The CDR3 DNA reads as TGCGCCAGCAGCTTGGAGGGCATCACTGAAGCTTTCTTT.

The V gene is TRBV28, the J gene TRBJ1-2, with D maybe TRBD1 (6 bases). The length of the CDR3 is 13 residues. Trimming took off 2 bases at V and 8 bases at J, with 12 bases between the two ends. CDR1 MDHEN and CDR2 SYDVKM come from the germline V gene. The CDR3 coding sequence is TGTGCCAGCAGTTTACTCGCAGGGACAGGCTACACCTTC. This codes for CASSLLAGTGYTF.

The V call is TRBV28, the J call TRBJ1-1, with D tentatively TRBD1 (5 bases). CDR1 is MDHEN and CDR2 is SYDVKM in the germline V gene. Trimming stripped 2 bases from V and 5 bases from J, with 15 bases between. CDR3 size: 15 residues. CDR3 DNA: TGTGCCAGCAGTTTACCCTCAGCATGGGGGACTGAAGCTTTCTTT. Translated: CASSLPSAWGTEAFF.

Details on this clone: Other DNA sequences in the same sample also yield this CDR3. The V call is TRBV7-2, the J call TRBJ2-5; no firm D call. V gave up 2 bases and J gave up 0 bases, with 4 bases separating them. The V gene's germline CDR1 is SGHTA and CDR2 FQGNSA. The CDR3 is made up of 13 amino acids. The CDR3 region is CASSLSYQETQYF. The CDR3 DNA follows: TGTGCCAGCAGCTTAAGCTACCAAGAGACCCAGTACTTC. Together with reference TRBV7-2 and TRBJ2-5, the CDR3 gives the full variable domain: GAGVSQSPSNKVTEKGKDVELRCDPISGHTALYWYRQSLGQGLEFLIYFQGNSAPDKSGLPSDRFSAERTGGSVSTLTIQRTQQEDSAVYLCASSLSYQETQYFGPGTRLLVL.